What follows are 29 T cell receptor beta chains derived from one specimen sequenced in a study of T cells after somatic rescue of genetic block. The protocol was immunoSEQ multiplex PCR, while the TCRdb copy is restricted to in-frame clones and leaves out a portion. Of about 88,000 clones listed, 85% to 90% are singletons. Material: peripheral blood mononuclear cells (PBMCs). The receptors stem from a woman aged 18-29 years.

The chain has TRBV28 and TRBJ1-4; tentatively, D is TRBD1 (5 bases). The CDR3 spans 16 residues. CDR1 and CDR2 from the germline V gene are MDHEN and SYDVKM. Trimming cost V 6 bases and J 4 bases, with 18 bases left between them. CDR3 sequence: CASSPGTQVLNEKLFF. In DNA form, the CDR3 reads TGTGCCAGCAGCCCCGGGACGCAAGTCCTTAATGAAAAACTGTTTTTT.

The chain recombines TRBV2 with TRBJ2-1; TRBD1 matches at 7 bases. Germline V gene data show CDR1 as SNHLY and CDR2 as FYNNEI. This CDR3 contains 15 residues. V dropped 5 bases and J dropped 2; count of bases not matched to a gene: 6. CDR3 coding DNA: TGTGCCAGCAGTAACCGACAGGGCGCCTACAATGAGCAGTTCTTC. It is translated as CASSNRQGAYNEQFF.

This CDR3 reads CASSETVWEPPTDTQYF. In DNA, the CDR3 is TGTGCCAGCAGTGAAACGGTGTGGGAACCCCCCACAGATACGCAGTATTTT. The chain combines TRBV2 with TRBJ2-3; D unclear. V gave up 2 bases and J gave up 2 bases, with 17 bases separating them. CDR3 length equals 17 residues. In germline, CDR1 is SNHLY, CDR2 FYNNEI.

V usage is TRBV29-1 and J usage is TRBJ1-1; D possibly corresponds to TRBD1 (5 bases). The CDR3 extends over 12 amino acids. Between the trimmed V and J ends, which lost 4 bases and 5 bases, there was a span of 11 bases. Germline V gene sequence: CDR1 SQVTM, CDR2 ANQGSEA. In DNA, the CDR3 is TGCAGCGTTGCCCCAAGGGGTACTGAAGCTTTCTTT. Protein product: CSVAPRGTEAFF.

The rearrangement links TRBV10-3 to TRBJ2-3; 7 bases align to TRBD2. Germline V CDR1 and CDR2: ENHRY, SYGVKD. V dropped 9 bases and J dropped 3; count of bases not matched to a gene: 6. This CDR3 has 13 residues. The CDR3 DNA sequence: TGTGCCATACACAGCGGGACTACAGATACGCAGTATTTT. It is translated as CAIHSGTTDTQYF.

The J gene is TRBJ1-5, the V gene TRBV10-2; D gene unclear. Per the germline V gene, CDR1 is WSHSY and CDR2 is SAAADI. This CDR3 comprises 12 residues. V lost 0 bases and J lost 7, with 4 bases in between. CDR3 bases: TGCGCCAGCAGTGAGTCTCGGCAGCCCCAGCATTTT. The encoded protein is CASSESRQPQHF.

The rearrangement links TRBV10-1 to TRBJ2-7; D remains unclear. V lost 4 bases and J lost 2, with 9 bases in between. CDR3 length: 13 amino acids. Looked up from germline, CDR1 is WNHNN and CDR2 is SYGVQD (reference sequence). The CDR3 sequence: CASSASETYEQYF. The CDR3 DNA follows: TGCGCCAGCAGTGCGTCGGAGACCTACGAGCAGTACTTC.

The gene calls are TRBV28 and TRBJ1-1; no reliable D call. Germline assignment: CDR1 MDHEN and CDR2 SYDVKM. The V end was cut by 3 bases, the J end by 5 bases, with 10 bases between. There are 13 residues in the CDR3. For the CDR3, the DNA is TGTGCCAGCAGTTTCGGACTGATGACTGAAGCTTTCTTT. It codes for CASSFGLMTEAFF. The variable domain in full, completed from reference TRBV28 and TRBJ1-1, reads DVKVTQSSRYLVKRTGEKVFLECVQDMDHENMFWYRQDPGLGLRLIYFSYDVKMKEKGDIPEGYSVSREKKERFSLILESASTNQTSMYLCASSFGLMTEAFFGQGTRLTVV.

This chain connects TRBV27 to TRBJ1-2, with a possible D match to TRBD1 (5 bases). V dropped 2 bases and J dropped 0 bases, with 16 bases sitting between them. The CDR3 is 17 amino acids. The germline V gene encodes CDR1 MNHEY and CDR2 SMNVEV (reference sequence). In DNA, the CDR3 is TGTGCCAGCAGTTTAGTTACCGGGGGAGGACCTAACTATGGCTACACCTTC. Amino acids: CASSLVTGGGPNYGYTF.

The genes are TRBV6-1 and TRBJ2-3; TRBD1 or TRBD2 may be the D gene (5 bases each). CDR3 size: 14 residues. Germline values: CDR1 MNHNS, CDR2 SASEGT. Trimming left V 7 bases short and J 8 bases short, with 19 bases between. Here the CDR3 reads CASISGAGVGTQYF. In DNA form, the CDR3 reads TGTGCCAGCATTTCCGGGGCCGGGGTCGGTACGCAGTATTTT.

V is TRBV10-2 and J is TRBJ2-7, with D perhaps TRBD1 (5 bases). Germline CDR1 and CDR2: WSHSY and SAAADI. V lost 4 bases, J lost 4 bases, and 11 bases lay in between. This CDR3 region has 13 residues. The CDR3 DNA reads TGCGCCAGCAGTGGACAGATATTGTACGAGCAGTACTTC. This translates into CASSGQILYEQYF.

The CDR3 protein is CASSLTGQGATQYF. CDR3 bases: TGTGCCAGCAGCTTAACAGGACAGGGGGCGACCCAGTACTTC. This chain links TRBV7-3 with TRBJ2-5; TRBD1 matches 11 bases. With V trimmed by 0 bases and J by 7 bases, 1 base remained unmatched. CDR1 and CDR2 from the germline V gene are SGHTA and FQGTGA. This CDR3 comprises 14 residues.

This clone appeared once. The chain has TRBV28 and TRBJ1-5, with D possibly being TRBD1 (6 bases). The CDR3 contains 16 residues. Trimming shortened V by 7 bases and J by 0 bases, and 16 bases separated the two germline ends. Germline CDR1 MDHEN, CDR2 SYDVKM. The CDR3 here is CASTIDRTYSNQPQHF. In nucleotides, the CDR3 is TGTGCCAGCACCATTGACAGGACGTATAGCAATCAGCCCCAGCATTTT.

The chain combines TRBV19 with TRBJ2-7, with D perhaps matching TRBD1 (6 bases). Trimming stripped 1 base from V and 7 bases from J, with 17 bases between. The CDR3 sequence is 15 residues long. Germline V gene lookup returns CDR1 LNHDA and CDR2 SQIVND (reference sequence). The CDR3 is CASSIGGHGSREQYF. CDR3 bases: TGTGCCAGTAGTATAGGGGGACACGGGTCGAGGGAGCAGTACTTC.

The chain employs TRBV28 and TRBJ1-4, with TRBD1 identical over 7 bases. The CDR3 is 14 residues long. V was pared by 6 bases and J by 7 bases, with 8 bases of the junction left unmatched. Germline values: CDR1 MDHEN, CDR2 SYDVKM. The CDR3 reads CASSPDREFEKLFF. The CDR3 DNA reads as TGTGCCAGCAGCCCCGACAGGGAATTTGAAAAACTGTTTTTT.

The CDR3 here is CASSARDRDDEQYF. The CDR3 coding sequence is TGTGCCAGCAGCGCCCGGGACAGGGATGACGAGCAGTACTTC. The rearrangement uses TRBV9 and TRBJ2-7; TRBD1 matches 9 bases. V was clipped by 3 bases and J by 5 bases; unmatched bases: 6. The CDR3 has 14 amino acids. The germline CDR1 and CDR2 sequences are SGDLS and YYNGEE.

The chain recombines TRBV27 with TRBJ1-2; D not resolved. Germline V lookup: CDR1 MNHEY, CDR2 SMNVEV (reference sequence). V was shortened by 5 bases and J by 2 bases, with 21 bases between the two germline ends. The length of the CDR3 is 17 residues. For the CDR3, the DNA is TGTGCCAGCAGTCCGACCCCGCCCGGGGTGCTCAACTATGGCTACACCTTC. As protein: CASSPTPPGVLNYGYTF.

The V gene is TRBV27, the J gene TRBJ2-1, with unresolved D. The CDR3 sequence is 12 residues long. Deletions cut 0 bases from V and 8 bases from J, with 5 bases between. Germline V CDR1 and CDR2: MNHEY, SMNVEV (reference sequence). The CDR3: CASSLSRDEQFF. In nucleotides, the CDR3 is TGTGCCAGCAGTTTATCCCGGGATGAGCAGTTCTTC.

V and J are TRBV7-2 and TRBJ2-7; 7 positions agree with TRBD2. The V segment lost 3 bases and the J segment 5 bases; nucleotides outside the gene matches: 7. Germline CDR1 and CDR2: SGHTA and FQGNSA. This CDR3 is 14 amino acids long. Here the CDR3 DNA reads TGTGCCAGCAGCTTTAACGCGGGGGTCAACGAGCAGTACTTC. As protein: CASSFNAGVNEQYF.

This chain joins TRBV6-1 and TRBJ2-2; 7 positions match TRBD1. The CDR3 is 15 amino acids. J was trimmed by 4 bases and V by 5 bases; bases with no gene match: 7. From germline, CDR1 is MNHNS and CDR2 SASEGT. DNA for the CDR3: TGTGCCAGCAGTACTAGACAGGGTACCACCGGGGAGCTGTTTTTT. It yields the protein CASSTRQGTTGELFF.

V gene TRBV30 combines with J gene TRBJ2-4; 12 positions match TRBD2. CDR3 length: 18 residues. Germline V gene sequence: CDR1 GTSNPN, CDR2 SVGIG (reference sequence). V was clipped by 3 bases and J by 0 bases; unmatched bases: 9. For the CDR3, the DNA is TGTGCCTGGAGGGCACTAGCGGGAGGTTTGGGAGCCAAAAACATTCAGTACTTC. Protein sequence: CAWRALAGGLGAKNIQYF.

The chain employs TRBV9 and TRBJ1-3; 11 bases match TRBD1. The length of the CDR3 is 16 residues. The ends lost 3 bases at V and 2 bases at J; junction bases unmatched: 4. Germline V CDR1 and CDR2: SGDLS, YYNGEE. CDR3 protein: CASSGGTGGPGNTIYF. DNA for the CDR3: TGTGCCAGCAGCGGCGGGACAGGGGGTCCTGGAAACACCATATATTTT.

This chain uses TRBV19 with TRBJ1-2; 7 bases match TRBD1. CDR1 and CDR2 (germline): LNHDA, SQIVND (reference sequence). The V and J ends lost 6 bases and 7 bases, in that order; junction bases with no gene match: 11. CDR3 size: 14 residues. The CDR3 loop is CASRITGVGRGYTF. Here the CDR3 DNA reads TGTGCCAGTAGGATAACAGGGGTTGGTCGTGGCTACACCTTC.

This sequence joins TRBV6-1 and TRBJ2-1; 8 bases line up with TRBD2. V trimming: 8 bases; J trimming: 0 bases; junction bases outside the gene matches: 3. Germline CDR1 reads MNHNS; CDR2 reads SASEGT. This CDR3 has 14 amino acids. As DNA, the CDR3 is TGTGCCAGCCTTAGCGGGATCTCCTACAATGAGCAGTTCTTC. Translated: CASLSGISYNEQFF.

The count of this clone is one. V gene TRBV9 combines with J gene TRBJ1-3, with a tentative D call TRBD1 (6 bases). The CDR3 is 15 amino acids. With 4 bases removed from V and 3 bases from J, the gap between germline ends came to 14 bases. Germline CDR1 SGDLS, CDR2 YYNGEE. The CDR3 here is CASSPQTGNGNTIYF. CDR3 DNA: TGTGCCAGCAGCCCGCAAACAGGGAATGGAAACACCATATATTTT.

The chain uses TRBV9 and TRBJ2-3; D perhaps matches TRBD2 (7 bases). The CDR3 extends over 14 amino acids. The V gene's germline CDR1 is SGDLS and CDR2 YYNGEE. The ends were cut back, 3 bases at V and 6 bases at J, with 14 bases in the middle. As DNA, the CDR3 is TGTGCCAGCAGCGCGGACAGCGGGGAGGATACGCAGTATTTT. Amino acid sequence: CASSADSGEDTQYF.

The CDR3 protein is CARTTQMNTEAFF. CDR3 bases: TGTGCCAGGACGACCCAAATGAACACTGAAGCTTTCTTT. The chain couples TRBV2 to TRBJ1-1; no clear D. The CDR3 sequence is 13 residues long. Between the trimmed V and J ends, which lost 9 bases and 0 bases, there was a span of 11 bases. Germline CDR1 is SNHLY and CDR2 is FYNNEI.

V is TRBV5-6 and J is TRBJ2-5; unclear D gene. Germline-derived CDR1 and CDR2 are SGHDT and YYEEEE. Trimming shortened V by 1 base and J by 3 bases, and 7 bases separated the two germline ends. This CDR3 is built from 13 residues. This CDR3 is CASSLPGKETQYF. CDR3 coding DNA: TGTGCCAGCAGCTTGCCCGGTAAAGAGACCCAGTACTTC.

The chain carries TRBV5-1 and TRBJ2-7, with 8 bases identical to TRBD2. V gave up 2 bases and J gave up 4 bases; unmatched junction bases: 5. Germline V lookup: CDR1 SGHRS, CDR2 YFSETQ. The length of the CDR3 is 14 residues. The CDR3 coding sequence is TGCGCCAGCAGCTTACAACTAGCGGATTACGAGCAGTACTTC. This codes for CASSLQLADYEQYF.